This TCR beta chain was documented in a study of blood T cell repertoires in COVID-19 (dated by TCRdb to the early 2020s). In terms of the full investigation: Samples from collaborators originated in the United States, Italy and Spain and spanned both the acute and convalescent phases of COVID-19. The samples were drawn from the first 160 participants of the ongoing ImmuneRACE study and from about 1,200 subjects provided by 6 global collaborators. Sample metadata almost always included a de-identified subject ID, COVID-19 status, age in years and sex. The prospective study material was composed of cDNA or gDNA derived from T cells, B-cell-depleted T cells, or PBMCs. Where HLA class I and class II types were available, the types were taken from metadata supplied by the sample provider, not from assay-based typing. The dataset comprised deeply sampled blood TCRbeta repertoires from subjects exposed to, actively infected with, or recovered from COVID-19. The repertoires were released in a freely available public database intended as a resource for research on the immune response to SARS-CoV-2.

General conclusions and limits of the study: The quantity of clinical and demographic metadata differed by source and by participant and was supplied without curation.

The immunoSEQ Assay, a bias-controlled multiplex PCR, was used to amplify TCRbeta CDR3 regions from genomic DNA. The source study handled its data this way. Nucleated cell counts per sample were estimated from amplification of reference gene primers within the assay. Sequence reads were collapsed and filtered to measure the absolute abundance of every unique TCRbeta CDR3 rearrangement. For each sample, productive Simpson clonality was calculated as the square root of Simpson's diversity index over productive rearrangements. Entries here come from immuneACCESS through TCRdb and include only in-frame sequences with V and J called. Some clones fail to appear in such tables; in the studies checked, an unresolved V gene covers under half of the shortfall, and the cause of the remainder is unknown. V and J calls and clone size are as listed in that table; D and trimming were resolved from the DNA. For this sample there are about 80,000 clones; more than 60% appear just once. The ten most abundant clones make up 15% to 20% of the sample.

Cut back by 6 bases and 5 bases, the V and J ends lie 13 bases apart. The germline V gene supplies CDR1 SNHLY and CDR2 FYNNEI. Measured from the cysteine to the phenylalanine, the CDR3 is 14 residues long. The kept DNA is CDR3 alone, 42 bases in frame from the first base. Collaborating institutions collected whole blood in K2EDTA tubes following their own protocols. For TCRbeta analysis, collaborator samples were shipped as frozen whole blood, as isolated PBMCs, or as DNA extracted from either sample type. Note on this clone: Its specific antigen is unknown. Within one base of it there is no much larger clone, and no base qualities were kept.

The sequence was obtained from a human donor in a cohort sampled during active COVID-19. The sequence joins TRBV2 to TRBJ1-4; possibly the D gene is TRBD1, per 5 matching bases. The material sequenced was peripheral blood. At the DNA level, the sequence is TGTGCCAGCAGGACAAGGGGATCCAATGAAAAACTGTTTTTT. This is translated as CASRTRGSNEKLFF. With the portions outside the CDR3 filled from the reference TRBV2 and TRBJ1-4 genes, the complete variable region becomes EPEVTQTPSHQVTQMGQEVILRCVPISNHLYFYWYRQILGQKVEFLVSFYNNEISEKSEIFDDQFSVERPDGSNFTLKIRSTKLEDSAMYFCASRTRGSNEKLFFGSGTQLSVL.